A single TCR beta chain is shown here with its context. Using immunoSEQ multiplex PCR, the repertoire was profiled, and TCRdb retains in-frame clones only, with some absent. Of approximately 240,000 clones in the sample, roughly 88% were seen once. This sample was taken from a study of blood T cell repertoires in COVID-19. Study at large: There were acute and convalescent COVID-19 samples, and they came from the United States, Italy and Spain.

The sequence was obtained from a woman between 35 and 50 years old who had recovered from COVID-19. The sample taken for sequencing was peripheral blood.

DNA for the CDR3: TGTGCCAGCAGCCAAGGGCCCCAGGGATTCTACGAGCAGTACTTC. Translated, it gives CASSQGPQGFYEQYF. The chain carries TRBV14 and TRBJ2-7; a possible D gene is TRBD1 (5 bases). V lost 1 base and J 3 bases, leaving 13 bases between the germline ends. The CDR3 totals 15 residues. Germline CDR1 is SGHDN and CDR2 is FVKESK.